This TCR beta chain appears in the sequencing data of a study of CD8 T cells in ankylosing spondylitis (dated 2017 in TCRdb). In the study overall: The study set out to find disease-linked TCR variants by profiling T cell receptor beta repertoires in ankylosing spondylitis patients and healthy donors. The full study cohort was made up of over 20 ankylosing spondylitis patients and roughly 98 healthy donors. Peripheral blood samples were taken, and synovial fluid was additionally collected from ankylosing spondylitis patients.

According to the germline V gene (reference sequence), CDR1 reads DFQATT and CDR2 reads SNEGSKA. The junction carries 22 bases between V and J, which are trimmed by 4 bases and 6 bases respectively. Including cysteine and phenylalanine, the CDR3 has 15 amino acids. Just the 45-base CDR3 DNA is kept, in frame starting at base 1. TCRdb records Illumina HiSeq 2500 as the sequencer. Quantitative 5'-RACE with molecular barcodes was used to prepare TCR beta libraries. In the authors' own workflow: To identify disease-linked TCR variants, a new computational method was used, one built on a probabilistic model of VDJ rearrangement. Clones were called with MiXCR by TCRdb after fastp trimmed the public reads at Q25, and only in-frame beta chains were retained. All rows with the same CDR3 protein become a single entry with the most common DNA and genes. TCRdb, not the original authors, processed these V and J calls. In all, the sample holds approximately 260,000 distinct CDR3 sequences, and approximately 9% of those were seen once. The ten largest clonotypes hold under 7.5% of the sample.

General study outcomes and caveats: The disease-linked clones were reported as significantly enriched in matched synovial fluid samples from ankylosing spondylitis patients. A CD8+ phenotype was shown by the disease-linked clones, which were found at relatively low frequencies in peripheral blood. Some of the motif variants had been reported before in the synovial fluid and blood of reactive arthritis patients, a finding that suggests common disease-initiation mechanisms. Blood from ankylosing spondylitis patients appeared to be characterized by a TCR beta motif composed of about eight highly homologous amino acid variants.

This clonotype was detected many times. Its target antigen remains unknown. Base qualities were left out, and no much larger clone turns up one base away. Recombination connected TRBV20-1 to TRBJ2-7, with the D call perhaps TRBD1 or TRBD2, each one matching 5 bases. The sequencing sample was made of blood, either unsorted or a sorted T cell fraction (not recorded which). The receptor was isolated from a male donor with ankylosing spondylitis or in good health (not recorded which). The CDR3: CSATSSGTHEGEQYF. The nucleotides read TGCAGTGCTACATCCTCCGGGACCCACGAGGGCGAGCAGTACTTC.